The text below deals with one T cell receptor beta chain. It lacks a known antigen. Per-base qualities were not stored, and no clone one base away is much larger. This specimen comes from a study of blood T cell repertoires in COVID-19 (dated by TCRdb to about 2020). Broadly, across the study: The collaborator samples originated in the United States, Italy and Spain and spanned the acute and convalescent phases of COVID-19. The material from the prospective study consisted of cDNA or gDNA derived from T cells, B-cell-depleted T cells, or PBMCs. The dataset comprised deeply sampled blood TCRbeta repertoires from subjects exposed to, actively infected with, or recovered from COVID-19. The repertoires were released in a freely available public database meant as a resource for research on the immune response to SARS-CoV-2. Samples were obtained from the ongoing ImmuneRACE study (first 160 participants) and from about 1,300 subjects provided by 6 global collaborators. The sample metadata nearly always contained a de-identified subject ID, COVID-19 status, age in years and sex. HLA class I and class II types, where available, came from metadata supplied by the sample provider rather than from assay-based typing. The study at large found these results: Clinical and demographic metadata were provided uncurated, with the amount varying by source and participant.

The germline V gene encodes CDR1 SNHLY and CDR2 FYNNEI. From the cysteine up to the phenylalanine, the CDR3 has a length of 16 residues. CDR3 DNA only is kept here, 48 bases in frame from base 1. V lost 3 bases and J lost 4 bases, and the count of bases not matched to a germline gene is 7. The immunoSEQ Assay, a bias-controlled multiplex PCR, was used to amplify TCRbeta CDR3 regions from genomic DNA. The study's own analysis went as follows. Nucleated cell counts per sample were estimated from amplification of reference gene primers within the assay. To quantify the absolute abundance of each unique TCRbeta CDR3 rearrangement, sequence reads were collapsed and filtered. For each sample, productive Simpson clonality was calculated as the square root of Simpson's diversity index over productive rearrangements. TCRdb re-hosts the immuneACCESS table, in-frame sequences only. Its copies lack some clones; in the studies checked, an unresolved V gene accounts for under half of them, and the cause for the rest is not known. D and trimming come from the DNA, and the V and J calls and clone size come from that table. The sample contains about 70,000 clones, about four fifths of them found a single time. The top ten clones comprise more than 4.5% of the sample.

Whole blood was collected in K2EDTA tubes by collaborating institutions according to the institutions' own protocols. For TCRbeta analysis, collaborators shipped samples as frozen whole blood, isolated PBMCs, or DNA extracted from either of those sample types. The TCR originated in a woman over 75 with active or convalescent COVID-19. The chain is encoded by TRBV2 joined to TRBJ1-5; 9 central nucleotides agree with TRBD1. Sample: peripheral blood. The DNA sequence follows: TGTGCCAGCAGTGAGGGGGGGACAGGGTGGAATCAGCCCCAGCATTTT. It translates to CASSEGGTGWNQPQHF.